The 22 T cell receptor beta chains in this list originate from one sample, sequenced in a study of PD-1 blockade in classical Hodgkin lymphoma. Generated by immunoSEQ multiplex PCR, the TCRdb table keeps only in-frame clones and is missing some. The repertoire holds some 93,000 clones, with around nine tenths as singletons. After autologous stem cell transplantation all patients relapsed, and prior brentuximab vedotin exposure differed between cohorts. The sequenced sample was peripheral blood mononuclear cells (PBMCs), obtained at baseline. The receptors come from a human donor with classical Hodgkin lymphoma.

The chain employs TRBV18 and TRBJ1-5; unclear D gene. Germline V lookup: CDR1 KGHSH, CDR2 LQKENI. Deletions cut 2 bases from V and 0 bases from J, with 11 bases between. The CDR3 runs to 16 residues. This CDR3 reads CASSPGLVGSNQPQHF. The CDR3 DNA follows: TGTGCCAGCTCACCAGGCCTGGTCGGTAGCAATCAGCCCCAGCATTTT.

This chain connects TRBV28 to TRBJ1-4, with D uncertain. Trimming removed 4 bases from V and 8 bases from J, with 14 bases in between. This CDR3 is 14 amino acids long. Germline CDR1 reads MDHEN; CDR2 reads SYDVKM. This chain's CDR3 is CASSYRGLGEKLFF. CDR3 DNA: TGTGCCAGCAGTTATCGTGGGCTCGGGGAAAAACTGTTTTTT.

CDR3: CASSLGPSGHSSSYNEQFF. The CDR3 nucleotides are TGTGCCAGCAGCTTGGGTCCTAGCGGTCACTCTAGCTCCTACAATGAGCAGTTCTTC. The rearrangement joins TRBV5-6 to TRBJ2-1; 7 positions match TRBD2. The CDR3 runs to 19 residues. The V segment lost 0 bases and the J segment 0 bases; nucleotides outside the gene matches: 12. Germline V gives CDR1 SGHDT, CDR2 YYEEEE.

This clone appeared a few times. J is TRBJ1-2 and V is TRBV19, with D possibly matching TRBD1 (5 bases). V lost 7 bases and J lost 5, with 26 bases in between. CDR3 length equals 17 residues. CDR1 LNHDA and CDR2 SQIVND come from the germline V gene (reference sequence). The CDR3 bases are TGTGCCAGTACTCCCCTCCTGGGACTTTTAGGAGCGTATGGCTACACCTTC. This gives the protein CASTPLLGLLGAYGYTF.

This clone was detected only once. CDR3 in amino acids: CASSLLWSYEQYF. The CDR3 coding sequence is TGTGCCAGCAGCTTATTATGGAGCTACGAGCAGTACTTC. The V call is TRBV11-2, the J call TRBJ2-7; no clear D gene. The CDR3 contains 13 residues. V was cut by 2 bases and J by 3 bases, with 8 bases left in between. CDR1 is SGHAT and CDR2 is FQNNGV in the germline V gene.

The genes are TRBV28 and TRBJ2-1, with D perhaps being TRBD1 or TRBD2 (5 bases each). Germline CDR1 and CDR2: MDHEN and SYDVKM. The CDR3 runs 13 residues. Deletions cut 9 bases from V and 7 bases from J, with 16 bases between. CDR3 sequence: CASLWSGGNEQFF. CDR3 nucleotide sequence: TGTGCCAGTCTATGGAGTGGGGGAAATGAGCAGTTCTTC.

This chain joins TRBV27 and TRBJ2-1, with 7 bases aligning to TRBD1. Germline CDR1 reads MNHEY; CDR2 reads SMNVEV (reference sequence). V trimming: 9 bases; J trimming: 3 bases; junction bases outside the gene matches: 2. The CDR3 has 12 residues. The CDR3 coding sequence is TGTGCCAGTTGGGACAGCTACAATGAGCAGTTCTTC. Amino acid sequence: CASWDSYNEQFF.

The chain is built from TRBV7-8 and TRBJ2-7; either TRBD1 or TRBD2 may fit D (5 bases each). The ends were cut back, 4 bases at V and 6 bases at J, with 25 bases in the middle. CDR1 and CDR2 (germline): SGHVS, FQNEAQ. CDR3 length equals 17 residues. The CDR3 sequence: CASSSLGTSTSTSEQYF. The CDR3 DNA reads TGTGCCAGCAGCTCTCTCGGGACCTCTACTTCTACGAGCGAGCAGTACTTC.

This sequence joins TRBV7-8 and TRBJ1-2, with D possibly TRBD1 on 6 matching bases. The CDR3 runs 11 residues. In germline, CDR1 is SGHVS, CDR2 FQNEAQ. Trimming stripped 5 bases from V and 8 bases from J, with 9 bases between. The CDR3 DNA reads TGTGCCAGCAGCCCAGGGGTCGGCTACACCTTC. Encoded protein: CASSPGVGYTF.

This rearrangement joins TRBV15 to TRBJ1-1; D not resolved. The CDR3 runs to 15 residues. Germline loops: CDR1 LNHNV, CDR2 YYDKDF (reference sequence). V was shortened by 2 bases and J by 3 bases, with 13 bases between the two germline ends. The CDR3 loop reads CATSRLKTVDTEAFF. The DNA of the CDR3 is TGTGCCACCAGCAGACTAAAGACGGTAGACACTGAAGCTTTCTTT.

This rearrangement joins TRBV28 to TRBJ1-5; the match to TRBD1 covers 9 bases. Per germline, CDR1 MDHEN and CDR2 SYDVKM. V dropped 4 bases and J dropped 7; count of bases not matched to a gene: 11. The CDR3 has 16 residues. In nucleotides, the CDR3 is TGTGCCAGCAGTTGGACCGGGACAGGGACTTTCCAGCCCCAGCATTTT. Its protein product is CASSWTGTGTFQPQHF. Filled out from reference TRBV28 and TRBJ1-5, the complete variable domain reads DVKVTQSSRYLVKRTGEKVFLECVQDMDHENMFWYRQDPGLGLRLIYFSYDVKMKEKGDIPEGYSVSREKKERFSLILESASTNQTSMYLCASSWTGTGTFQPQHFGDGTRLSIL.

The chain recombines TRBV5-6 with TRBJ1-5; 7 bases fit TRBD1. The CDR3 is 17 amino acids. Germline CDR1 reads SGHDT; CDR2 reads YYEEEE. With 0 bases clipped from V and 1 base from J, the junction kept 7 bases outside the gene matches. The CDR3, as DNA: TGTGCCAGCAGCTTGGGCCCACAGGGGTGGAGCAATCAGCCCCAGCATTTT. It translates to CASSLGPQGWSNQPQHF.

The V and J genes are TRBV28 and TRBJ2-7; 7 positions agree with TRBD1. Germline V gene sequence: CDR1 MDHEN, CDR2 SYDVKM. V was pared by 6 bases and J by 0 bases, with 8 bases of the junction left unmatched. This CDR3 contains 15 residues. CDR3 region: CASSLPDRTSYEQYF. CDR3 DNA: TGTGCCAGCAGCCTCCCGGACAGGACCTCCTACGAGCAGTACTTC.

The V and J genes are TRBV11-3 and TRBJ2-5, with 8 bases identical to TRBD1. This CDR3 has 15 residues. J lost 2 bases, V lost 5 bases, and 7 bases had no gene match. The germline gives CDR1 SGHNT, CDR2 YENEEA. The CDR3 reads CASSPDRGPQETQYF. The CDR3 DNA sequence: TGTGCCAGCAGCCCTGACAGGGGACCGCAAGAGACCCAGTACTTC.

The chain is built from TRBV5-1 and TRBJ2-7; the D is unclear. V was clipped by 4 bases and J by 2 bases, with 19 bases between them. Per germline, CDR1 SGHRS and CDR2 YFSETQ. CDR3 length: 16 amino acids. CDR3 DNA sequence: TGCGCCAGCAGCGCCCTTAATTCCCAAGCAGCCTACGAGCAGTACTTC. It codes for CASSALNSQAAYEQYF.

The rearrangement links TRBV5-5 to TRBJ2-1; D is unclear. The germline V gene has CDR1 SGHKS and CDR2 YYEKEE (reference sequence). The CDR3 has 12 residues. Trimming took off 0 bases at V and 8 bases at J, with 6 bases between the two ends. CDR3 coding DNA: TGTGCCAGCAGCTTGGAGGGATATGAGCAGTTCTTC. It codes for CASSLEGYEQFF.

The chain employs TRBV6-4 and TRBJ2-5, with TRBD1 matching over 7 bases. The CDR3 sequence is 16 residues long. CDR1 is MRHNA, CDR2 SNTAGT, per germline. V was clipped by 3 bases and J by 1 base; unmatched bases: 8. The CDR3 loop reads CASSEGPDRVQETQYF. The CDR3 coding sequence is TGTGCCAGCAGTGAAGGTCCCGACAGGGTCCAAGAGACCCAGTACTTC.

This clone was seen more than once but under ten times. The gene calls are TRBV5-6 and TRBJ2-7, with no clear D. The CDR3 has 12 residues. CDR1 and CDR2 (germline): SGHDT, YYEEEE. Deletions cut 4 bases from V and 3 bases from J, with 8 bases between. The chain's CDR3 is CASSASRYEQYF. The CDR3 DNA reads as TGTGCCAGCAGCGCCTCCCGCTACGAGCAGTACTTC.

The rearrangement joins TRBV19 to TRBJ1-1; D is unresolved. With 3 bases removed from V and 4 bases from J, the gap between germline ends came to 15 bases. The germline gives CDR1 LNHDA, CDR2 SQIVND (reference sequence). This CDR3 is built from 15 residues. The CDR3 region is CASSMFSRESTEAFF. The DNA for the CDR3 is TGTGCCAGTAGTATGTTTTCTAGGGAGTCCACTGAAGCTTTCTTT.

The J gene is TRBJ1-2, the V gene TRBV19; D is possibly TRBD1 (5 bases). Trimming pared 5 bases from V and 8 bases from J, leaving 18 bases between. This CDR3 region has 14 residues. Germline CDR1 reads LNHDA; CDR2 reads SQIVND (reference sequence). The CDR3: CASSSPQGRGGYTF. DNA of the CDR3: TGTGCCAGTAGTTCGCCTCAGGGAAGGGGCGGCTACACCTTC. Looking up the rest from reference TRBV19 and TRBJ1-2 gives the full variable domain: DGGITQSPKYLFRKEGQNVTLSCEQNLNHDAMYWYRQDPGQGLRLIYYSQIVNDFQKGDIAEGYSVSREKKESFPLTVTSAQKNPTAFYLCASSSPQGRGGYTFGSGTRLTVV.

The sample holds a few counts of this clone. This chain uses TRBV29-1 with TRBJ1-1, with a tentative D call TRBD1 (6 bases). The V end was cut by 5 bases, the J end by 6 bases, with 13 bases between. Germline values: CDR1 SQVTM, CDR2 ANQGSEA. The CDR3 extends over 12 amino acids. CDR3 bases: TGCAGCGTTTATCGCGGGACACCTGAAGCTTTCTTT. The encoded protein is CSVYRGTPEAFF.

CDR3 DNA: TGTGCCAGCAGTAAAGGGGGACTGGGACAAGAGACCCAGTACTTC. Translation: CASSKGGLGQETQYF. The rearrangement links TRBV25-1 to TRBJ2-5; either TRBD1 or TRBD2 may supply D (6 bases each). With 5 bases removed from V and 2 bases from J, the gap between germline ends came to 15 bases. Germline V gene sequence: CDR1 MGHDK, CDR2 SYGVNS. The CDR3 is 15 residues long.